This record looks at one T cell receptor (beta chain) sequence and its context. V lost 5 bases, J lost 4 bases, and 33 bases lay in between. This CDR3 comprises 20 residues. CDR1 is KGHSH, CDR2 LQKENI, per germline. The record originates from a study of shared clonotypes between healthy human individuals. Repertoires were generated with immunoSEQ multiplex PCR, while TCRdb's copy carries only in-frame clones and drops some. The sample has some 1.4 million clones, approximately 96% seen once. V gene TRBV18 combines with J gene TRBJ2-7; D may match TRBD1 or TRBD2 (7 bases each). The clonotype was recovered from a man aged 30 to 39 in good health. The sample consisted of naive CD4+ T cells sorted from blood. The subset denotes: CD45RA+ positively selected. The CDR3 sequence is CASSATSGTAQRESSYEQYF. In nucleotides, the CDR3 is TGTGCCAGCTCAGCGACTTCCGGGACAGCCCAGCGGGAATCCAGTTACGAGCAGTACTTC.